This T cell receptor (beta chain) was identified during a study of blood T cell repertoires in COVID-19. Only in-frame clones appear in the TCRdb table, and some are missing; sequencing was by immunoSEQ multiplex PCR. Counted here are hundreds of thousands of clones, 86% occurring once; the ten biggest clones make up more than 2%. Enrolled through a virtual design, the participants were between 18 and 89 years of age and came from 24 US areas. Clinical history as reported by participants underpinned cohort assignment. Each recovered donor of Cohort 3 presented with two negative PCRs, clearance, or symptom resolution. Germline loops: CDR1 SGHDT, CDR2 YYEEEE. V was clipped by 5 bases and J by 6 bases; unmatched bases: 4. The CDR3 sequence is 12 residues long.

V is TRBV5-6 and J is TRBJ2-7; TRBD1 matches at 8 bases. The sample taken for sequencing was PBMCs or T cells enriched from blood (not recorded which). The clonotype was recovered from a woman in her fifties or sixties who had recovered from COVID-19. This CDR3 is CASSLQGGEQYF. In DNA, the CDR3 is TGTGCCAGCAGTCTACAGGGGGGCGAGCAGTACTTC.